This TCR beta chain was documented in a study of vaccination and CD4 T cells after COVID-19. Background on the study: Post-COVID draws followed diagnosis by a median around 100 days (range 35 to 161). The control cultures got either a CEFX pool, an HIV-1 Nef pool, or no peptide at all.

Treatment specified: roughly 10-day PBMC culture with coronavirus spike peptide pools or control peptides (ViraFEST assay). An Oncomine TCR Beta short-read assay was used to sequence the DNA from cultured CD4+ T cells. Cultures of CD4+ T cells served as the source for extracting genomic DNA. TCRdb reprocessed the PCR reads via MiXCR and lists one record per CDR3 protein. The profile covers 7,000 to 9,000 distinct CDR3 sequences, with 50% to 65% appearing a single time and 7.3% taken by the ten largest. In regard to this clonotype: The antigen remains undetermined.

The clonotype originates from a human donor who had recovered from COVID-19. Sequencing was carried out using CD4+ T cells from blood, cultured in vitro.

The chain's CDR3 is CASSYPTDTQYF. CDR3 DNA sequence: TGTGCCAGCAGTTACCCTACAGATACGCAGTATTTT. This rearrangement joins TRBV6-2 or TRBV6-3 to TRBJ2-3, with D hard to call. The germline CDR1 and CDR2 sequences are MNHEY and SVGEGT. With 2 bases removed from V and 3 bases from J, the gap between germline ends came to 3 bases. This CDR3 is built from 12 residues.